Following are 18 T cell receptor beta chains from one sample sequenced in a study of T cell changes during pregnancy in multiple sclerosis. Some clones are missing from TCRdb's copy, which holds only in-frame ones; the method was immunoSEQ multiplex PCR. The sample consists of about 83,000 clones, 90% to 95% of them appearing once. The source was PBMCs, collected in the first trimester of pregnancy. The receptors derive from a female donor in good health, serving as a control in a pregnancy study. Some clones in this sample may be carry-over from other donors' samples.

This rearrangement joins TRBV11-2 to TRBJ2-3; TRBD2 aligns across 14 bases. V was clipped by 5 bases and J by 4 bases; unmatched bases: 5. Germline loops: CDR1 SGHAT, CDR2 FQNNGV. This CDR3 contains 16 residues. In nucleotides, the CDR3 is TGTGCCAGCAGCGCGACTAGCGGGAGGGTGGCAGATACGCAGTATTTT. Amino acids: CASSATSGRVADTQYF. Full variable domain (rest looked up from reference TRBV11-2 and TRBJ2-3): EAGVAQSPRYKIIEKRQSVAFWCNPISGHATLYWYQQILGQGPKLLIQFQNNGVVDDSQLPKDRFSAERLKGVDSTLKIQPAKLEDSAVYLCASSATSGRVADTQYFGPGTRLTVL.

J is TRBJ2-7 and V is TRBV5-4; 9 bases map to TRBD2. The V and J ends lost 3 bases and 2 bases, in that order; junction bases with no gene match: 3. This CDR3 has 14 amino acids. CDR1 SGHNT and CDR2 YYREEE come from the germline V gene (reference sequence). CDR3 DNA: TGTGCCAGCAGCTCACTAGCGGGCACCTACGAGCAGTACTTC. Translated, it gives CASSSLAGTYEQYF.

V gene TRBV11-2 combines with J gene TRBJ1-1, with TRBD1 identical over 7 bases. The ends lost 7 bases at V and 5 bases at J; junction bases unmatched: 7. This CDR3 spans 13 amino acids. From germline, CDR1 is SGHAT and CDR2 FQNNGV. CDR3 sequence (DNA): TGTGCCAGCAACCCGACAGGGTTGACTGAAGCTTTCTTT. The encoded protein is CASNPTGLTEAFF.

This clone was counted between two and nine times. The J gene is TRBJ2-1, the V gene TRBV27, with TRBD2 matching 10 bases. Unmatched junction bases numbered 4, after V lost 5 bases and J lost 6 bases. The germline V gene has CDR1 MNHEY and CDR2 SMNVEV (reference sequence). The CDR3 has 14 residues. CDR3 sequence: CASSRLAGANEQFF. In nucleotides, the CDR3 is TGTGCCAGCAGTAGGCTAGCGGGGGCCAATGAGCAGTTCTTC.

The V gene is TRBV19, the J gene TRBJ2-5; 7 positions match TRBD1. Germline-derived CDR1 and CDR2 are LNHDA and SQIVND (reference sequence). The CDR3 covers 13 residues. V was pared by 6 bases and J by 6 bases, with 7 bases of the junction left unmatched. CDR3 bases: TGTGCCAGTAGCACCGACAGGGAACAGACCCAGTACTTC. Amino acid sequence: CASSTDREQTQYF.

The rearrangement joins TRBV11-2 to TRBJ1-4; TRBD1 agrees at 10 bases. V lost 5 bases and J lost 7; bases outside the gene matches: 7. This CDR3 region has 15 residues. Germline V gene data show CDR1 as SGHAT and CDR2 as FQNNGV. The CDR3 loop is CASSPTGGRLEKLFF. CDR3 nucleotide sequence: TGTGCCAGCAGCCCGACAGGGGGCCGCCTTGAAAAACTGTTTTTT.

The chain carries TRBV10-1 and TRBJ1-5; D gene ambiguous. CDR1 is WNHNN, CDR2 SYGVQD, per germline (reference sequence). Trimming removed 4 bases from V and 6 bases from J, with 10 bases in between. CDR3 length: 13 amino acids. DNA for the CDR3: TGCGCCAGCAGTGTGACATTAGGTCAGCCCCAGCATTTT. This codes for CASSVTLGQPQHF.

CDR3 nucleotides: TGTGCCAGCAGTGAATTTGCGGGAAAAGAGCAGTACTTC. It is translated as CASSEFAGKEQYF. The rearrangement uses TRBV25-1 and TRBJ2-7, with D maybe TRBD2 (6 bases). Trimming took 1 base from V and 7 from J, leaving 11 bases between them. Germline V CDR1 and CDR2: MGHDK, SYGVNS. The CDR3 is made up of 13 amino acids.

Notes on this clone: Just one base apart from a much larger clone, this may be a read error. In the same sample, other DNA sequences code for this CDR3. The gene calls are TRBV21-1 and TRBJ2-7; TRBD1 reflects the table's D call only, with no check against the DNA. TRBV21-1 is a pseudogene locus. There are 12 residues in the CDR3. The CDR3 DNA reads as TGTGCCAGCAGCAAGGACACCTACGAGCAGTACTTC. This encodes CASSKDTYEQYF.

The rearrangement links TRBV7-2 to TRBJ2-3; no clear D. V lost 5 bases, J lost 6 bases, and 6 bases lay in between. CDR1 and CDR2 (germline): SGHTA, FQGNSA. CDR3 length: 11 amino acids. CDR3 bases: TGTGCCAGCAGCCCCAGGGATACGCAGTATTTT. The encoded protein is CASSPRDTQYF.

The rearrangement links TRBV7-9 to TRBJ2-5; D ambiguous. Germline CDR1 reads SEHNR; CDR2 reads FQNEAQ (reference sequence). This CDR3 spans 14 amino acids. Trimming cost V 0 bases and J 5 bases, with 10 bases left between them. The CDR3 DNA reads TGTGCCAGCAGCTTAGCAGCCGGTTGGGAGACCCAGTACTTC. Translation gives CASSLAAGWETQYF.

This chain links TRBV2 with TRBJ2-1; D gene unclear. Germline CDR1 and CDR2: SNHLY and FYNNEI. The CDR3 loop spans 13 amino acids. V dropped 1 base and J dropped 7 bases, with 8 bases sitting between them. In DNA form, the CDR3 reads TGTGCCAGCAGTGAAGGGATGGAGAATGAGCAGTTCTTC. Amino acid sequence: CASSEGMENEQFF. Using reference TRBV2 and TRBJ2-1 for the parts outside the CDR3, the full variable domain is EPEVTQTPSHQVTQMGQEVILRCVPISNHLYFYWYRQILGQKVEFLVSFYNNEISEKSEIFDDQFSVERPDGSNFTLKIRSTKLEDSAMYFCASSEGMENEQFFGPGTRLTVL.

The genes are TRBV5-4 and TRBJ2-5, with 8 nucleotides matching TRBD1. Trimming took 5 bases from V and 6 from J; bases not matched to a gene: 12. Germline V lookup: CDR1 SGHNT, CDR2 YYREEE (reference sequence). There are 15 residues in the CDR3. This CDR3 is CASREAQGALKTQYF. In DNA, the CDR3 is TGTGCCAGCAGGGAAGCTCAGGGGGCGTTAAAGACCCAGTACTTC. Variable domain in full (rest from reference TRBV5-4 and TRBJ2-5): ETGVTQSPTHLIKTRGQQVTLRCSSQSGHNTVSWYQQALGQGPQFIFQYYREEENGRGNFPPRFSGLQFPNYSSELNVNALELDDSALYLCASREAQGALKTQYFGPGTRLLVL.

The rearrangement links TRBV2 to TRBJ2-5, with 10 bases matching TRBD2. V dropped 4 bases and J dropped 13; count of bases not matched to a gene: 6. The germline CDR1 and CDR2 sequences are SNHLY and FYNNEI. This CDR3 is 12 amino acids long. CDR3 amino acids: CASSGGTSDSYF. Written as DNA, the CDR3 is TGTGCCAGCAGTGGGGGGACTAGCGATTCGTACTTC.

This chain uses TRBV28 with TRBJ1-5; 8 bases fit TRBD1. The length of the CDR3 is 17 residues. The germline V gene encodes CDR1 MDHEN and CDR2 SYDVKM. With V trimmed by 7 bases and J by 1 base, 12 bases remained unmatched. CDR3 DNA: TGTGCCAGCACTGTTGCCGACAGGGGATCCAGCAATCAGCCCCAGCATTTT. Its translation: CASTVADRGSSNQPQHF.

V and J are TRBV4-3 and TRBJ2-7; D is unresolved. CDR1 and CDR2 from the germline V gene are LGHNA and YSLEER. The germline V and J ends were trimmed by 1 base and 3 bases, with 7 bases remaining between them. The CDR3 loop spans 13 amino acids. The CDR3, as DNA: TGCGCCAGCAGCCAAGCTCCAGGCTACGAGCAGTACTTC. This translates into CASSQAPGYEQYF.

This chain joins TRBV4-1 and TRBJ2-7; the match to TRBD2 covers 8 bases. The junction had 7 bases not matched to a gene; V was cut back by 0 bases and J by 3 bases. Per germline, CDR1 MGHRA and CDR2 YSYEKL. This CDR3 contains 16 residues. In DNA, the CDR3 is TGCGCCAGCAGCCAAGATAGTACCGGGACTAGCTACGAGCAGTACTTC. It specifies CASSQDSTGTSYEQYF.

The chain uses TRBV28 and TRBJ2-1; 10 bases line up with TRBD2. Germline CDR1 reads MDHEN; CDR2 reads SYDVKM. The CDR3 totals 16 residues. V lost 6 bases, J lost 8 bases, and 13 bases stayed unmatched. CDR3: CASSPYGLADSHEQFF. CDR3 in DNA: TGTGCCAGCAGCCCCTACGGACTAGCGGATAGTCATGAGCAGTTCTTC.